The next 19 T cell receptor beta chains were all read from a single sample in a study of shared clonotypes between healthy human individuals. Method: immunoSEQ multiplex PCR; TCRdb's copy keeps in-frame clones and lacks some. The sample records about 2.4 million clones, over 85% being singletons. The sequenced material came from naive CD4+ T cells from PBMCs. As to subset: CD45RA+ positively selected. The receptors come from a man between 18 and 35 years old in good health. Some clones in this sample may be carry-over from other donors' samples.

The rearrangement uses TRBV6-4 and TRBJ2-1, with 11 bases aligning to TRBD1. There are 15 residues in the CDR3. Germline trimming cut 2 bases from V and 11 bases from J; bases unmatched to any gene: 8. CDR1 is MRHNA, CDR2 SNTAGT, per germline. The CDR3 loop is CASSDLDRGRAKQFF. The CDR3, as DNA: TGTGCCAGCAGTGACCTGGACAGGGGGCGAGCTAAGCAGTTCTTC.

CDR3 region: CASSAYSIAGGADTQYF. The CDR3 DNA sequence: TGTGCCAGCAGTGCCTACTCCATAGCGGGAGGGGCAGATACGCAGTATTTT. V gene TRBV6-1 combines with J gene TRBJ2-3; 11 positions agree with TRBD2. Germline CDR1 reads MNHNS; CDR2 reads SASEGT. The length of the CDR3 is 17 residues. Germline trimming cut 4 bases from V and 4 bases from J; bases unmatched to any gene: 10.

This chain links TRBV5-4 with TRBJ2-2, with 10 bases that match TRBD1. Germline lookup yields CDR1 SGHNT and CDR2 YYREEE (reference sequence). The length of the CDR3 is 18 residues. Germline trimming cut 4 bases from V and 4 bases from J; bases unmatched to any gene: 13. In DNA form, the CDR3 reads TGTGCCAGCAGCCAGGGCGTGACAGGGGGCCGAATCACCGGGGAGCTGTTTTTT. This codes for CASSQGVTGGRITGELFF.

The rearrangement links TRBV5-6 to TRBJ2-7; D gene unclear. Trimming took 4 bases from V and 5 from J, leaving 16 bases between them. This CDR3 comprises 14 residues. Germline V gene sequence: CDR1 SGHDT, CDR2 YYEEEE. CDR3 DNA sequence: TGTGCCAGCAGCCTGGGTTTACATGCGGACGAGCAGTACTTC. Its translation is CASSLGLHADEQYF.

V usage is TRBV6-1 and J usage is TRBJ2-7, with TRBD2 identical over 7 bases. The J segment lost 2 bases and the V segment lost 3 bases, leaving 7 bases of the junction unmatched. In germline, CDR1 is MNHNS, CDR2 SASEGT. The CDR3 length is 15 residues. CDR3 DNA: TGTGCCAGCAGTGACAGAGCGGGACCTACCTACGAGCAGTACTTC. Amino acid sequence: CASSDRAGPTYEQYF.

This sequence joins TRBV2 and TRBJ1-2, with TRBD1 matching over 12 bases. Germline assignment: CDR1 SNHLY and CDR2 FYNNEI. The V segment lost 10 bases and the J segment 7 bases; nucleotides outside the gene matches: 4. This CDR3 has 12 residues. The CDR3 sequence: CATGQGAVGYTF. The CDR3 region has the DNA TGTGCCACGGGACAGGGGGCAGTTGGCTACACCTTC.

The rearrangement uses TRBV16 and TRBJ1-5, with a weak D call TRBD1 (5 bases). The CDR3 consists of 14 residues. Trimming stripped 4 bases from V and 6 bases from J, with 13 bases between. The germline V gene encodes CDR1 KGHSY and CDR2 FQNENV. CDR3 nucleotides: TGTGCCAGCAGCCGGCGCGGGGGGGGTCAGCCCCAGCATTTT. Residues: CASSRRGGGQPQHF.

The chain is built from TRBV5-1 and TRBJ1-5; 9 nucleotides agree with TRBD1. J lost 4 bases, V lost 2 bases, and 4 bases had no gene match. CDR1 is SGHRS and CDR2 is YFSETQ in the germline V gene. The CDR3 runs to 15 residues. This CDR3 is CASSFNGQGNQPQHF. The CDR3 region has the DNA TGCGCCAGCAGCTTCAACGGACAGGGGAATCAGCCCCAGCATTTT.

To note about this clone: Other DNA sequences in this sample translate to the same CDR3. The J gene is TRBJ2-7, the V gene TRBV30; 7 nucleotides line up with TRBD2. With 6 bases clipped from V and 2 bases from J, the junction kept 13 bases outside the gene matches. The germline V gene encodes CDR1 GTSNPN and CDR2 SVGIG (reference sequence). CDR3 length equals 15 residues. The CDR3 DNA is TGTGCCTGCCTCGGGACCAGCGGGGACCCCTACGAGCAGTACTTC. This sequence encodes CACLGTSGDPYEQYF.

The chain combines TRBV23-1 with TRBJ2-2; TRBD1 or TRBD2 may be the D gene (6 bases each). TRBV23-1 is an ORF, with its function uncertain. Deletions cut 10 bases from V and 3 bases from J, with 21 bases between. CDR3 size: 16 residues. The CDR3 nucleotides are TGCGCCACTCAGGTTGGGGGCCGCGGGGACACCGGGGAGCTGTTTTTT. This sequence encodes CATQVGGRGDTGELFF.

The CDR3 is CASSLAGFADTQYF. In nucleotides, the CDR3 is TGTGCCAGCAGCTTAGCGGGGTTCGCAGATACGCAGTATTTT. V usage is TRBV7-7 and J usage is TRBJ2-3; D not certain. Germline V CDR1 and CDR2: SSHAT, FNYEAQ (reference sequence). The CDR3 covers 14 residues. V was clipped by 0 bases and J by 4 bases, with 8 bases between them.

This sequence joins TRBV6-5 and TRBJ2-2, with 12 bases fitting TRBD2. CDR3 length: 14 residues. Germline lookup yields CDR1 MNHEY and CDR2 SVGAGI. V shed 5 bases, J shed 6 bases, and the junction held 1 base outside the gene matches. CDR3: CASSRLAGAGELFF. The CDR3, as DNA: TGTGCCAGCAGTAGACTAGCGGGAGCCGGGGAGCTGTTTTTT.

The chain recombines TRBV5-1 with TRBJ2-7, with TRBD1 matching over 9 bases. The CDR3 extends over 14 amino acids. Germline CDR1 SGHRS, CDR2 YFSETQ. The junction had 5 bases not matched to a gene; V was cut back by 4 bases and J by 3 bases. The CDR3, as DNA: TGCGCCAGCAGCCAACAGGGGGCTAGCTACGAGCAGTACTTC. Amino acid sequence: CASSQQGASYEQYF. Full variable domain (missing parts from reference TRBV5-1 and TRBJ2-7): KAGVTQTPRYLIKTRGQQVTLSCSPISGHRSVSWYQQTPGQGLQFLFEYFSETQRNKGNFPGRFSGRQFSNSRSEMNVSTLELGDSALYLCASSQQGASYEQYFGPGTRLTVT.

The chain couples TRBV7-3 to TRBJ2-3; 7 positions match TRBD1. CDR1 SGHTA and CDR2 FQGTGA come from the germline V gene. This CDR3 is 16 amino acids long. The junction had 5 bases not matched to a gene; V was cut back by 1 base and J by 1 base. In DNA form, the CDR3 reads TGTGCCAGCAGCTTAAATCGAGGACAGGGCACAGATACGCAGTATTTT. It encodes CASSLNRGQGTDTQYF.

The CDR3 DNA reads TGTGCCAGCAGCTTCCAGGGATCGCCCTACGAGCAGTACTTC. This codes for CASSFQGSPYEQYF. V and J are TRBV7-7 and TRBJ2-7; D is perhaps TRBD1 (5 bases). The CDR3 runs to 14 residues. CDR1 and CDR2 from the germline V gene are SSHAT and FNYEAQ (reference sequence). Trimming pared 3 bases from V and 2 bases from J, leaving 11 bases between. The full variable domain, rest sourced from reference TRBV7-7 and TRBJ2-7, is GAGVSQSPRYKVTKRGQDVTLRCDPISSHATLYWYQQALGQGPEFLTYFNYEAQPDKSGLPSDRFSAERPEGSISTLTIQRTEQRDSAMYRCASSFQGSPYEQYFGPGTRLTVT.

The rearrangement links TRBV7-7 to TRBJ2-5, with 9 bases that match TRBD1. The CDR3 has 14 residues. The germline V gene has CDR1 SSHAT and CDR2 FNYEAQ (reference sequence). V lost 5 bases and J lost 6; bases outside the gene matches: 7. CDR3 amino acids: CASSPTTGGQTQYF. The CDR3 DNA reads as TGTGCCAGCAGCCCAACGACAGGGGGGCAGACCCAGTACTTC.

V usage is TRBV5-1 and J usage is TRBJ1-5, with no clear D. The CDR3 loop spans 14 amino acids. Germline CDR1 SGHRS, CDR2 YFSETQ. V lost 0 bases and J 6 bases, leaving 10 bases between the germline ends. CDR3 amino acids: CASSLAPEAQPQHF. CDR3 sequence (DNA): TGCGCCAGCAGCTTGGCCCCGGAGGCTCAGCCCCAGCATTTT.

The rearrangement links TRBV7-3 to TRBJ2-1, with a possible D match to TRBD1 (6 bases). The CDR3 is 12 residues long. Germline lookup yields CDR1 SGHTA and CDR2 FQGTGA. V gave up 5 bases and J gave up 8 bases, with 10 bases separating them. The chain's CDR3 is CASSPRGDEQFF. In DNA form, the CDR3 reads TGTGCCAGCAGCCCCAGGGGCGATGAGCAGTTCTTC.

The chain uses TRBV5-4 and TRBJ2-6; 7 nucleotides match TRBD1. The length of the CDR3 is 15 residues. Germline lookup yields CDR1 SGHNT and CDR2 YYREEE (reference sequence). The J segment lost 2 bases and the V segment lost 4 bases, leaving 3 bases of the junction unmatched. This chain's CDR3 is CASSIDRAGANVLTF. DNA of the CDR3: TGTGCCAGCAGCATAGACAGGGCTGGGGCCAACGTCCTGACTTTC.